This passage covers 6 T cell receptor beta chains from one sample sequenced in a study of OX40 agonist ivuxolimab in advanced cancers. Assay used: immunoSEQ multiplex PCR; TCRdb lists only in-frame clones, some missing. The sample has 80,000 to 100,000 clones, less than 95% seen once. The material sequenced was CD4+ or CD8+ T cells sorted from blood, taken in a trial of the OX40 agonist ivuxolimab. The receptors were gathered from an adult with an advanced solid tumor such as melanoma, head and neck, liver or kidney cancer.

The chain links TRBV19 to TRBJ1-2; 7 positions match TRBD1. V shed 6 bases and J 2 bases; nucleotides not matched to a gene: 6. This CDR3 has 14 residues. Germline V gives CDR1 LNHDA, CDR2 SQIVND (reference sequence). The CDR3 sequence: CASSPLQGNYGYTF. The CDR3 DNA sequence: TGTGCCAGTAGCCCTCTACAGGGGAACTATGGCTACACCTTC.

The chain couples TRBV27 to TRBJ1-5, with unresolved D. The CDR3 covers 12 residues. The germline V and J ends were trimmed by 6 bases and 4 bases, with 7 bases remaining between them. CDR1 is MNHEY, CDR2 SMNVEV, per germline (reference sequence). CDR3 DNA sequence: TGTGCCAGCAGACAGCCGAATCAGCCCCAGCATTTT. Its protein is CASRQPNQPQHF.

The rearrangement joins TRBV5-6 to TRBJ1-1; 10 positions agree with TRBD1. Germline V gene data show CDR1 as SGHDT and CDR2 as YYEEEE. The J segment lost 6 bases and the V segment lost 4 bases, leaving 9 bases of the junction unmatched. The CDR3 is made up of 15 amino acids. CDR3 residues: CASSARTGGVAEAFF. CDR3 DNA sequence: TGTGCCAGCAGCGCAAGGACAGGGGGTGTCGCTGAAGCTTTCTTT.

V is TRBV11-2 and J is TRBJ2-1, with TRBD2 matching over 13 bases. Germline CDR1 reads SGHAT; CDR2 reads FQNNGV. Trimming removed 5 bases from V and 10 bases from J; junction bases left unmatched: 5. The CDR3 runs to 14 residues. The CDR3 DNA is TGTGCCAGCAGCGGGACTAGCGGGACTTTAGAGCAGTTCTTC. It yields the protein CASSGTSGTLEQFF. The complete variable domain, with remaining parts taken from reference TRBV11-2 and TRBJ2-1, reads EAGVAQSPRYKIIEKRQSVAFWCNPISGHATLYWYQQILGQGPKLLIQFQNNGVVDDSQLPKDRFSAERLKGVDSTLKIQPAKLEDSAVYLCASSGTSGTLEQFFGPGTRLTVL.

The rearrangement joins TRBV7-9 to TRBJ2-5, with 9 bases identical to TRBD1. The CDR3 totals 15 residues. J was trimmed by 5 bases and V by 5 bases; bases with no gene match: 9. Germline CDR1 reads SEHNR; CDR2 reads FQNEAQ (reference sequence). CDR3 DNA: TGTGCCAGCAGCCTCGGGGACAGGGCGGGGGAGACCCAGTACTTC. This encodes CASSLGDRAGETQYF.

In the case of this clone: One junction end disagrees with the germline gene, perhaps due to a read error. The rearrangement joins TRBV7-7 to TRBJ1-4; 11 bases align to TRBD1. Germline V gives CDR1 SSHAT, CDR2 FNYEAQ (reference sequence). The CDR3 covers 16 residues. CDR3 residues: CASSVRPGTGGEKLFF. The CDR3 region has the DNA TGTGCTAGCAGCGTCCGACCCGGGACAGGGGGTGAAAAACTGTTTTTT.